This is a list of T cell receptor beta chains from one sample in a study of blood T cell repertoires in COVID-19. Sequencing used immunoSEQ multiplex PCR; TCRdb keeps in-frame clones, though not all of them. Found here are roughly 160,000 clones, 70% to 80% of them singletons; the top ten hold 19%. Specimen: PBMCs or T cells enriched from blood (not recorded which). Receptors originate from a woman in her sixties or seventies in a cohort exposed to, infected with or recovered from COVID-19 (not recorded which). The CDR3 runs from the conserved cysteine through the conserved F or W. The order of the fields is clone size, V gene, D gene, J gene, CDR3 protein, CDR3 DNA. The D gene is left open where the match is weak. Clone sizes are given selectively: once, few, many, or a class where the clone is expanded.

few	TRBV19	.	TRBJ1-1	CASSIDIMNTEAFF	TGTGCCAGTAGTATTGACATCATGAACACTGAAGCTTTCTTT
.	TRBV19	.	TRBJ1-1	CASSIWAAKVWTEAFF	TGTGCCAGTAGTATTTGGGCAGCTAAAGTTTGGACTGAAGCTTTCTTT
.	TRBV19	.	TRBJ2-7	CASSGQGGYEQYF	TGTGCCAGTAGTGGCCAGGGAGGTTACGAGCAGTACTTC
once	TRBV9	.	TRBJ2-1	CASSVQSLASNEQFF	TGTGCCAGCAGCGTCCAAAGTCTGGCTTCCAATGAGCAGTTCTTC
.	TRBV7-8	TRBD1	TRBJ1-2	CASSLAPQGLDYGYTF	TGTGCCAGCAGCTTAGCGCCACAGGGGTTGGACTATGGCTACACCTTC
.	TRBV28	TRBD1	TRBJ1-5	CASMSPGQGTNQPQHF	TGTGCCAGCATGTCCCCGGGACAGGGTACGAATCAGCCCCAGCATTTT
few	TRBV30	TRBD2	TRBJ2-3	CAWSPGLAESTDTQYF	TGTGCCTGGAGTCCTGGACTAGCGGAGAGCACAGATACGCAGTATTTT
.	TRBV9	.	TRBJ1-3	CASSARVFSGNTIYF	TGTGCCAGCAGCGCTCGGGTTTTCTCTGGAAACACCATATATTTT
few	TRBV11-3	.	TRBJ1-1	CASSLDRGNTEAFF	TGTGCCAGCAGCTTAGACAGGGGGAACACTGAAGCTTTCTTT
.	TRBV10-2	TRBD1	TRBJ1-6	CASRGTGTGGLLKNSPLHF	TGCGCCAGCAGGGGGACCGGGACAGGGGGATTACTGAAGAATTCACCCCTCCACTTT